A single sample gave rise to the 18 T cell receptor beta chains below, sequenced in a study of shared clonotypes between healthy human individuals (dated by TCRdb to 2020 to 2022). The library was built by means of the immunoSEQ multiplex PCR assay. TCRdb carries this immuneACCESS record with in-frame sequences only. Its versions omit some clonotypes, under half of them owing to an unresolved V gene in the studies checked, with the rest unexplained. The table for this sample lists hundreds of thousands of clones; around 97% of them were counted only once. Jointly, the top ten make up about 0.06% of the sample. The specimen sequenced was naive CD4+ T cells sorted from blood. Taken with the paper, the label for cell subset or site translates to: CD45RA+ positively selected. The source is a woman younger than 45 in good health.

V is TRBV28 and J is TRBJ1-5, with D unclear. The CDR3 length is 13 residues. Trimming pared 7 bases from V and 6 bases from J, leaving 13 bases between. Looked up from germline, CDR1 is MDHEN and CDR2 is SYDVKM. CDR3 region: CASTWGGSQPQHF. CDR3 DNA: TGTGCCAGCACTTGGGGAGGGAGTCAGCCCCAGCATTTT.

This chain joins TRBV30 and TRBJ1-5; D not certain. CDR3 length: 13 residues. Germline-derived CDR1 and CDR2 are GTSNPN and SVGIG (reference sequence). V lost 2 bases and J lost 4, with 9 bases in between. The chain's CDR3 is CAWSRAENQPQHF. CDR3 bases: TGTGCCTGGAGTCGGGCCGAGAATCAGCCCCAGCATTTT.

This sequence joins TRBV7-9 and TRBJ1-1; D possibly corresponds to TRBD1 (5 bases). The length of the CDR3 is 14 residues. The germline V gene encodes CDR1 SEHNR and CDR2 FQNEAQ (reference sequence). With 4 bases removed from V and 2 bases from J, the gap between germline ends came to 11 bases. CDR3 in DNA: TGTGCCAGCAGCTCCTGGGGCAGCAACACTGAAGCTTTCTTT. Amino acids: CASSSWGSNTEAFF.

The chain has TRBV11-2 and TRBJ2-1; 10 bases fit TRBD1. V gave up 5 bases and J gave up 4 bases; unmatched junction bases: 8. Germline V CDR1 and CDR2: SGHAT, FQNNGV. The CDR3 runs to 16 residues. CDR3 region: CASSLTDRGFYNEQFF. The CDR3 DNA follows: TGTGCCAGCAGCCTGACGGACAGGGGGTTTTACAATGAGCAGTTCTTC.

The V and J genes are TRBV6-5 and TRBJ1-2; no clear D gene. V shed 4 bases and J shed 4 bases, with 16 bases lying between them. The CDR3 sequence is 15 residues long. The germline CDR1 and CDR2 sequences are MNHEY and SVGAGI. CDR3 in DNA: TGTGCCAGCAGTTCCTTCAACCTCCGGAGCTATGGCTACACCTTC. Its translation is CASSSFNLRSYGYTF.

The genes are TRBV5-4 and TRBJ2-3; 7 positions agree with TRBD2. Germline V lookup: CDR1 SGHNT, CDR2 YYREEE (reference sequence). The CDR3 has 15 residues. Trimming removed 1 base from V and 4 bases from J; junction bases left unmatched: 6. This CDR3 reads CASSLRAGEPDTQYF. In DNA form, the CDR3 reads TGTGCCAGCAGCTTGCGGGCGGGAGAGCCAGATACGCAGTATTTT.

This rearrangement joins TRBV10-3 to TRBJ1-2; TRBD1 aligns across 7 bases. The germline V gene encodes CDR1 ENHRY and CDR2 SYGVKD. Trimming removed 7 bases from V and 0 bases from J; junction bases left unmatched: 17. The CDR3 is made up of 18 amino acids. The CDR3 DNA follows: TGTGCCATCAACAGTGGCATCTCCCGGACAGGACCTAACTATGGCTACACCTTC. It codes for CAINSGISRTGPNYGYTF.

V gene TRBV28 combines with J gene TRBJ2-5; TRBD1 matches 9 bases. CDR1 and CDR2 (germline): MDHEN, SYDVKM. Losses at the gene ends were 4 bases for V and 11 bases for J; bases not matched to a gene: 8. The CDR3 is 13 amino acids. This chain's CDR3 is CASSYTGGLEQYF. As DNA, the CDR3 is TGTGCCAGCAGTTACACAGGGGGCCTAGAGCAGTACTTC.

This clone was picked up a small number of times. This sample also contains other DNA sequences that code for the same CDR3. This chain uses TRBV28 with TRBJ2-7, with D uncertain. CDR3 length equals 11 residues. The germline V gene has CDR1 MDHEN and CDR2 SYDVKM. V shed 4 bases and J shed 4 bases, with 5 bases lying between them. CDR3 nucleotides: TGTGCCAGCAGTTCCGGGTACGAGCAGTACTTC. Protein: CASSSGYEQYF.

V is TRBV28 and J is TRBJ1-6; D is undetermined. Germline values: CDR1 MDHEN, CDR2 SYDVKM. CDR3 length: 15 amino acids. With 6 bases removed from V and 3 bases from J, the gap between germline ends came to 12 bases. For the CDR3, the DNA is TGTGCCAGCAGGAGCCAGGATAACTATAATTCACCCCTCCACTTT. This codes for CASRSQDNYNSPLHF.

The rearrangement joins TRBV28 to TRBJ1-1; unclear D gene. CDR3 length: 15 residues. From germline, CDR1 is MDHEN and CDR2 SYDVKM. With 5 bases removed from V and 4 bases from J, the gap between germline ends came to 17 bases. CDR3 sequence: CASSRHSTTGTEAFF. DNA for the CDR3: TGTGCCAGCAGTCGACACTCAACCACGGGCACTGAAGCTTTCTTT.

The chain uses TRBV9 and TRBJ2-5; D may be TRBD1 (6 bases). The germline CDR1 and CDR2 sequences are SGDLS and YYNGEE. Trimming shortened V by 0 bases and J by 1 base, and 10 bases separated the two germline ends. The CDR3 loop spans 15 amino acids. The CDR3 DNA reads as TGTGCCAGCAGCGTAGCTTGGGGGCTCCAAGAGACCCAGTACTTC. Protein sequence: CASSVAWGLQETQYF.

The V call is TRBV6-6, the J call TRBJ1-5, with a possible D match to TRBD1 (6 bases). V was trimmed by 5 bases and J by 4 bases, leaving 15 bases between them. The CDR3 has 15 amino acids. Germline V gene data show CDR1 as MNHNY and CDR2 as SVGAGI (reference sequence). In DNA form, the CDR3 reads TGTGCCAGCAGTCAAAATGGACAGTTAAATCAGCCCCAGCATTTT. Protein: CASSQNGQLNQPQHF.

The gene calls are TRBV10-3 and TRBJ2-1, with a weak D call TRBD2 (5 bases). V gave up 6 bases and J gave up 0 bases, with 15 bases separating them. Germline V gene lookup returns CDR1 ENHRY and CDR2 SYGVKD. The CDR3 has 16 residues. The CDR3: CAIRNSLTSSYNEQFF. The CDR3 DNA follows: TGTGCCATCAGAAACAGTCTAACTAGCTCCTACAATGAGCAGTTCTTC.

The V call is TRBV11-1, the J call TRBJ2-5, with D perhaps assigned TRBD1 or TRBD2 (6 bases each). The end of the DNA aligns better with TRBJ2-7, so the J call may be wrong. Germline CDR1 reads SGHAT; CDR2 reads FQDESV (reference sequence). This CDR3 is built from 15 residues. The CDR3 DNA reads TGTGCCAGCAGCGTCGGAGGGGACATCGTCTACGAGCAGTACTTC. It yields the protein CASSVGGDIVYEQYF.

This chain joins TRBV10-3 and TRBJ1-1; 7 bases match TRBD1. The CDR3 has 16 amino acids. With V trimmed by 5 bases and J by 4 bases, 13 bases remained unmatched. Germline values: CDR1 ENHRY, CDR2 SYGVKD. This chain's CDR3 is CAISPTPDRAGTEAFF. CDR3 in DNA: TGTGCCATCAGTCCAACCCCTGACAGGGCAGGCACTGAAGCTTTCTTT.

The chain employs TRBV6-5 and TRBJ2-1, with a possible D match to TRBD2 (5 bases). The germline CDR1 and CDR2 sequences are MNHEY and SVGAGI. The CDR3 is 14 residues long. Trimming took 9 bases from V and 7 from J, leaving 19 bases between them. The DNA for the CDR3 is TGTGCCAGTGCTTCTAGTCGAAGAGGGAATGAGCAGTTCTTC. This translates into CASASSRRGNEQFF.

The CDR3 spells CASSLDFGSYNEQFF. CDR3 bases: TGTGCCAGCAGCTTAGACTTTGGCTCCTACAATGAGCAGTTCTTC. The rearrangement uses TRBV11-2 and TRBJ2-1; no firm D call. Trimming pared 0 bases from V and 0 bases from J, leaving 6 bases between. The CDR3 contains 15 residues. Germline CDR1 SGHAT, CDR2 FQNNGV. Filled out from reference TRBV11-2 and TRBJ2-1, the complete variable domain reads EAGVAQSPRYKIIEKRQSVAFWCNPISGHATLYWYQQILGQGPKLLIQFQNNGVVDDSQLPKDRFSAERLKGVDSTLKIQPAKLEDSAVYLCASSLDFGSYNEQFFGPGTRLTVL.